This T cell receptor (beta chain) was recovered during a study of T-cell reconstitution after alpha-beta-depleted transplantation in children. The study, taken as a whole, reports: The authors attributed T-cell counts and diversity one year after transplant mostly to newly produced T cells. Where alpha-beta T cells came from about two months after transplant was reportedly several hundred expanded graft clones. Elevated TCRbeta diversity at day 60 was traced, in some patients, to surviving recipient T cells and thymic progenitors.

CDR1 is SEHNR, CDR2 FQNEAQ, per germline (reference sequence). V gave up 8 bases and J gave up 4 bases, with 17 bases separating them. The CDR3 extends over 15 amino acids. Unique molecular identifiers featured in how the TCRbeta library was prepared. TCRdb independently ran MiXCR on the PCR reads; one entry per CDR3 protein. The table shows hundreds of thousands of distinct CDR3 sequences, with 10% to 15% occurring only once. For this clonotype: Its matching antigen is unknown.

The material was PBMCs, mostly from graft donor cells, obtained 360 days after TCRalphabeta/CD19-depleted stem cell transplant. The sequence came from a male patient younger than 18 who had a stem cell transplant for acute myeloid leukemia, so the T cells may come from the graft donor. This chain joins TRBV7-9 and TRBJ2-2, with D tentatively TRBD2 (6 bases). CDR3 residues: CASSFSGPSTGELFF. The CDR3 DNA is TGTGCCAGCTCTTTTAGCGGACCTTCCACCGGGGAGCTGTTTTTT.